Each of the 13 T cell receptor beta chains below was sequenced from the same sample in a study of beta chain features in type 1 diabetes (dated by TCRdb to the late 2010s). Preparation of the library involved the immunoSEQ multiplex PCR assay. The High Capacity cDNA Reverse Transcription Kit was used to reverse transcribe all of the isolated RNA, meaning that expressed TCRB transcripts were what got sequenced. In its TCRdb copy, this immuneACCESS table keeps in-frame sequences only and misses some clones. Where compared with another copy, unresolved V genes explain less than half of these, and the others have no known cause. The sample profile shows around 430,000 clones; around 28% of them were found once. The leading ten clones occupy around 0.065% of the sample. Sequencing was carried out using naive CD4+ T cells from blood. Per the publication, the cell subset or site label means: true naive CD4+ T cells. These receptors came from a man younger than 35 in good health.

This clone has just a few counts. The CDR3 loop is CASSLVVWAGSQDTQYF. The CDR3 DNA is TGTGCCAGCAGCTTAGTCGTTTGGGCGGGATCACAAGATACGCAGTATTTT. This sequence joins TRBV7-2 and TRBJ2-3; a possible D gene is TRBD2 (6 bases). The CDR3 covers 17 residues. The V gene's germline CDR1 is SGHTA and CDR2 FQGNSA. Trimming took off 1 base at V and 5 bases at J, with 19 bases between the two ends.

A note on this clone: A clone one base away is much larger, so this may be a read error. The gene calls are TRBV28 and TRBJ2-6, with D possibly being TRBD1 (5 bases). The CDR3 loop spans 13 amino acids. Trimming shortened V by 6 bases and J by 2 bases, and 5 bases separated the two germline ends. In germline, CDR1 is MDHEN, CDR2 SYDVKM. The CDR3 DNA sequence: TGTGCCAGCAGGGACACTGGGGCCAACGTCCTGACTTTC. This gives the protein CASRDTGANVLTF.

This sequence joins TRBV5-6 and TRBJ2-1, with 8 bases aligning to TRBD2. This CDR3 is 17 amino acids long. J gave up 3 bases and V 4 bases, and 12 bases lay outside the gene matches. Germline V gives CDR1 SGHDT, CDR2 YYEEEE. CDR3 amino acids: CASSSLWREEDYNEQFF. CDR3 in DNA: TGTGCCAGCAGCAGCCTCTGGCGGGAGGAAGACTACAATGAGCAGTTCTTC.

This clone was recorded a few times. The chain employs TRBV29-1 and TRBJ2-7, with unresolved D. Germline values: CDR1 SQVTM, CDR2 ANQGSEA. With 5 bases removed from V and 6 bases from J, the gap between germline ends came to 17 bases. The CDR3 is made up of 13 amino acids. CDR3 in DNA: TGCAGCGTTAGAGGAGTGGGTGTCGGCGAGCAGTACTTC. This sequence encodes CSVRGVGVGEQYF.

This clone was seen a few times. DNA for the CDR3: TGTGCCAGCAGCCAACTCAGCCTCCCAGATACGCAGTATTTT. Residues: CASSQLSLPDTQYF. V and J are TRBV4-2 and TRBJ2-3; D is undetermined. The CDR3 is 14 amino acids. Per germline, CDR1 LGHNA and CDR2 YNFKEQ. V lost 2 bases to trimming and J lost 4 bases, with 10 bases between them.

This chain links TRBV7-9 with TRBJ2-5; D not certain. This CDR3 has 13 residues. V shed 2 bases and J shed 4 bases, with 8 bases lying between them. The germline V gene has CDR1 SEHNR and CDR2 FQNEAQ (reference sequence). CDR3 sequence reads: CASSLNTGETQYF. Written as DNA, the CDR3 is TGTGCCAGCAGCTTAAACACCGGAGAGACCCAGTACTTC.

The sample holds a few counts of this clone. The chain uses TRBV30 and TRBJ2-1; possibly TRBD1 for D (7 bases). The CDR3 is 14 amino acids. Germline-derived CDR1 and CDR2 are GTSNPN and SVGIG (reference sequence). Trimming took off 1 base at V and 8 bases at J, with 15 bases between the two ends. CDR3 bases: TGTGCCTGGAGTGCTACGACAGGGAGGTATGAGCAGTTCTTC. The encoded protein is CAWSATTGRYEQFF.

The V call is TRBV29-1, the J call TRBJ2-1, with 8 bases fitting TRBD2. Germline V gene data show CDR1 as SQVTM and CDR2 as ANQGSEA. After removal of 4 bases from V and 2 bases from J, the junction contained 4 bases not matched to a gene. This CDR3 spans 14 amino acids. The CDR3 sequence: CSVATSGAYNEQFF. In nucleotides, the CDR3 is TGCAGCGTTGCAACTAGCGGCGCCTACAATGAGCAGTTCTTC.

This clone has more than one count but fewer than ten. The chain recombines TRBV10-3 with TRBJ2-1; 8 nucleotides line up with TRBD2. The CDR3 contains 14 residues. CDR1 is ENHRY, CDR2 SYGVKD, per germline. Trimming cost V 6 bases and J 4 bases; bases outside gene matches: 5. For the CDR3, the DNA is TGTGCCATCAGAAGCGGGAGTGATTACAATGAGCAGTTCTTC. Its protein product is CAIRSGSDYNEQFF.

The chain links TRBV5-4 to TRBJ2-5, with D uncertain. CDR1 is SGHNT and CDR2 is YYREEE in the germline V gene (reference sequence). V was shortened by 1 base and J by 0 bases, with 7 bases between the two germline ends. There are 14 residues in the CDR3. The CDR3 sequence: CASSLTGYQETQYF. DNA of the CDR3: TGTGCCAGCAGCTTGACCGGATACCAAGAGACCCAGTACTTC.

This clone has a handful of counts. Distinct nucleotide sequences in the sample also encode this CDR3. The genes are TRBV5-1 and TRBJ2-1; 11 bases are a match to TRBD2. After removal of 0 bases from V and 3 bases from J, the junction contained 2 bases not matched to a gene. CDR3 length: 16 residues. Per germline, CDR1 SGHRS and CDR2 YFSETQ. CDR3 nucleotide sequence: TGCGCCAGCAGCTTGGGACTAGCGGGAATCTACAATGAGCAGTTCTTC. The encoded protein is CASSLGLAGIYNEQFF.

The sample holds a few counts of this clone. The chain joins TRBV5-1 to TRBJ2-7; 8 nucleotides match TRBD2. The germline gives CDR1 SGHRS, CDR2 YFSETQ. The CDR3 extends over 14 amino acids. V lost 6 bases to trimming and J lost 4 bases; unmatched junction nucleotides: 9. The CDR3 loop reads CASTLTSVSYEQYF. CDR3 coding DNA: TGCGCCAGCACCCTGACTAGCGTCTCGTACGAGCAGTACTTC.

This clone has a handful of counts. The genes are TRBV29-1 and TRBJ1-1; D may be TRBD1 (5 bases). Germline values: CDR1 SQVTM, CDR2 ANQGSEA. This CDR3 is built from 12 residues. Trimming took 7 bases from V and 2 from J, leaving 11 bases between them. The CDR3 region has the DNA TGCAGCGAGTCGACAGTTAACACTGAAGCTTTCTTT. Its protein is CSESTVNTEAFF.